Below, one TCR beta chain is given with its context. This sample is drawn from a study of radiotherapy plus CTLA-4 blockade in lung cancer. The protocol was immunoSEQ multiplex PCR, while the TCRdb copy is restricted to in-frame clones and leaves out a portion. The sample lists nearly 110,000 clones; under 90% were seen once. This clonotype originated in a human donor with non-small cell lung cancer that progressed on radiotherapy plus ipilimumab. Some clones in this sample may be carry-over from other donors' samples. This specimen was peripheral blood, taken from a patient treated with radiotherapy plus ipilimumab.

CDR3 in DNA: TGTGCCAGCAGTTTAGGGGCCTACGAGCAGTACTTC. The encoded protein is CASSLGAYEQYF. The V gene is TRBV28, the J gene TRBJ2-7; D not certain. V was trimmed by 2 bases and J by 2 bases, leaving 4 bases between them. Germline V CDR1 and CDR2: MDHEN, SYDVKM. CDR3 size: 12 residues.